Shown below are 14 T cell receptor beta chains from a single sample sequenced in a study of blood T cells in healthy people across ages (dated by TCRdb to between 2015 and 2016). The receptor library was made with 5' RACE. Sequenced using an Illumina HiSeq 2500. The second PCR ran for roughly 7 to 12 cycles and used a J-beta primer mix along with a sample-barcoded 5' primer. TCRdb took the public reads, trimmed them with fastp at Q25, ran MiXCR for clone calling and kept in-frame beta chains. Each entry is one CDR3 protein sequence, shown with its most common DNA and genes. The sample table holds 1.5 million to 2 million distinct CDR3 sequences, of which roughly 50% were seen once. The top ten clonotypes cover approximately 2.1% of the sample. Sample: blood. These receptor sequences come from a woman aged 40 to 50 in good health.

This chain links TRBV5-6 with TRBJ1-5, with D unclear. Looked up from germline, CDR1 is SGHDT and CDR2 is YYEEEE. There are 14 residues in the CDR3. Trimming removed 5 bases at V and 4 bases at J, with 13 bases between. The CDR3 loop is CASRSALGNQPQHF. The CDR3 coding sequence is TGTGCCAGCAGATCCGCGTTAGGGAATCAGCCCCAGCATTTT.

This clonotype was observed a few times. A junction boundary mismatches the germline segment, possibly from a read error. The CDR3 region is CASSLARGANYEQYF. The CDR3 DNA follows: TGTGCTAGCAGCTTAGCACGGGGGGCAAACTACGAGCAGTACTTC. The V gene is TRBV7-7, the J gene TRBJ2-7; D might be TRBD2 (7 bases). Germline V gene data show CDR1 as SSHAT and CDR2 as FNYEAQ (reference sequence). The CDR3 is 15 amino acids.

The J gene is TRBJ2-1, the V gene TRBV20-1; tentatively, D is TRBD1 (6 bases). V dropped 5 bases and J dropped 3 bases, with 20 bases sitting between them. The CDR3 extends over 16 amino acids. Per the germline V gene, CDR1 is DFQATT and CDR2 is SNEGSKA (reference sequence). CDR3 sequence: CSAYMSGTQIYNEQFF. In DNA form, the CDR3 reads TGCAGTGCTTACATGTCCGGGACACAGATCTACAATGAGCAGTTCTTC.

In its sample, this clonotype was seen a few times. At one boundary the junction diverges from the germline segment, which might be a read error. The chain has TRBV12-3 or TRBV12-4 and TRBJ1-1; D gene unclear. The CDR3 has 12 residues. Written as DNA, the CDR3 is TGCGCCAGCAGTATGATGTCGTCTGAAGCTTTCTTT. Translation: CASSMMSSEAFF.

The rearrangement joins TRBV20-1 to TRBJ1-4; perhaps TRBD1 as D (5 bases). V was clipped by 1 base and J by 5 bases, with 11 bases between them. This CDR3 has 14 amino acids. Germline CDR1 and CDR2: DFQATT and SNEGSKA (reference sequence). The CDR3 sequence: CSARVARENEKLFF. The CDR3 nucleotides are TGCAGTGCTAGAGTCGCCAGGGAGAATGAAAAACTGTTTTTT.

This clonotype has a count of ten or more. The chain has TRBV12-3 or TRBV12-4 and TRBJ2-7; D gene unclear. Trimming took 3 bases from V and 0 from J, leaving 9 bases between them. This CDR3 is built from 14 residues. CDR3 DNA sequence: TGTGCCAGCAGTTTTGGCAGGAACTCCTACGAGCAGTACTTC. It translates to CASSFGRNSYEQYF.

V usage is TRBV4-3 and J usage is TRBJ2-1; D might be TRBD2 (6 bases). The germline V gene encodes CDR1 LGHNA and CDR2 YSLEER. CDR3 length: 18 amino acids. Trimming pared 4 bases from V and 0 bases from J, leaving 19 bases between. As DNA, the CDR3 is TGCGCCAGCAGCCCCGCTTTGAACGTAGCGGACTCCTACAATGAGCAGTTCTTC. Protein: CASSPALNVADSYNEQFF.

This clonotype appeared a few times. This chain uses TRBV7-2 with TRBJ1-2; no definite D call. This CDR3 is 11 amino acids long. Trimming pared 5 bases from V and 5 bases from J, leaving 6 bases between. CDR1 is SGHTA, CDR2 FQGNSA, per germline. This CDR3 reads CASSPQYGYTF. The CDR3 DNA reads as TGTGCCAGCAGCCCACAATATGGCTACACCTTC.

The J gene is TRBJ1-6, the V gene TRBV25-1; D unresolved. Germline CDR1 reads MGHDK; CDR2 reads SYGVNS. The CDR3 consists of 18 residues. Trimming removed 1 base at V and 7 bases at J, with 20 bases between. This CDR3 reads CASSESGNPGLNNSPLHF. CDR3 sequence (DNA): TGTGCCAGCAGTGAATCCGGTAACCCTGGACTGAACAATTCACCCCTCCACTTT.

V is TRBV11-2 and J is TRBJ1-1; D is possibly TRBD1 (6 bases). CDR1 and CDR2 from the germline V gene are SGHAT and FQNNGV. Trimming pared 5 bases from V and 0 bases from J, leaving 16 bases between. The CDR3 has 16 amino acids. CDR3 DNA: TGTGCCAGCAGCCTAAGCCTACAGGGAATGAACACTGAAGCTTTCTTT. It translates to CASSLSLQGMNTEAFF.

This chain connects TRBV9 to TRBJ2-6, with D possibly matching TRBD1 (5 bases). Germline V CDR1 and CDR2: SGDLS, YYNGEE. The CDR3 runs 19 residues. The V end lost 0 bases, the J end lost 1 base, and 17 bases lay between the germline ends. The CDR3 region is CASSVASRQPGSGANVLTF. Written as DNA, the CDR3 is TGTGCCAGCAGCGTAGCCTCGAGACAGCCAGGTTCTGGGGCCAACGTCCTGACTTTC.

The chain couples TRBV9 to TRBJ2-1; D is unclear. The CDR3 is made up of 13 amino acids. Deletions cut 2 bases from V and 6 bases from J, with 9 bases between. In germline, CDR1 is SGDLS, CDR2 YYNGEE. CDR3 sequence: CASSVRSFNEQFF. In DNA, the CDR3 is TGTGCCAGCAGCGTGAGGTCGTTCAATGAGCAGTTCTTC.

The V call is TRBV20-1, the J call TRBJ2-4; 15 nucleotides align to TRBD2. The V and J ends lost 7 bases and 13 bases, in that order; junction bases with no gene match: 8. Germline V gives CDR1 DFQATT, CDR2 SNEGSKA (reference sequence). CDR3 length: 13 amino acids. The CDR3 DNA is TGCAGTGGCGGACTAGCGGGAGGGTTGGAGCAGTACTTC. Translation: CSGGLAGGLEQYF.

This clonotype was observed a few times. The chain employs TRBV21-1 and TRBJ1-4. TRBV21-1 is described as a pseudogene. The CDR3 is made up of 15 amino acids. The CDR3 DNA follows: TGTGCCAGCAGCGCAAACAGTGCAACTAATGAAAAACTGTTTTTT. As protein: CASSANSATNEKLFF.